These 17 T cell receptor beta chains came from one sample sequenced in a study of T-cell reconstitution after alpha-beta-depleted transplantation in children. For TCRbeta, the library was prepared with unique molecular identifiers. TCRdb re-analysed the PCR reads in MiXCR, keeping a single row per CDR3 protein. In the table there are 210,000 or so distinct CDR3 sequences, approximately 10% of which are singletons. Source: PBMCs from the stem cell graft donor, taken from the stem cell graft. The receptors derive from a human donor who donated a stem cell graft to a child with acute lymphoblastic leukemia.

This chain links TRBV6-1 with TRBJ1-4; the match to TRBD1 covers 7 bases. Germline V lookup: CDR1 MNHNS, CDR2 SASEGT. CDR3 length: 13 amino acids. The V and J ends lost 8 bases and 3 bases, in that order; junction bases with no gene match: 3. CDR3 nucleotides: TGTGCCAGCGGGGACAGCCCTAATGAAAAACTGTTTTTT. It codes for CASGDSPNEKLFF.

This clonotype was recorded many times. The chain carries TRBV4-2 and TRBJ2-3; D remains ambiguous. Trimming took 0 bases from V and 4 from J, leaving 8 bases between them. This CDR3 contains 14 residues. Per the germline V gene, CDR1 is LGHNA and CDR2 is YNFKEQ. The CDR3 DNA follows: TGTGCCAGCAGCCAAGATAGGCGCCCAGATACGCAGTATTTT. Translation gives CASSQDRRPDTQYF.

The chain links TRBV13 to TRBJ2-7, with a weak D call TRBD2 (5 bases). In germline, CDR1 is PRHDT, CDR2 FYEKMQ (reference sequence). V lost 7 bases and J 1 base, leaving 11 bases between the germline ends. This CDR3 is built from 13 residues. The CDR3 DNA reads as TGTGCCAGCACCCTAGAGGGTTCCTACGAGCAGTACTTC. Its translation: CASTLEGSYEQYF.

For this clonotype: The germline gene is not matched at one end of the junction; a read error may be the cause. The chain links TRBV7-8 to TRBJ1-2; tentative D call: TRBD1 (5 bases). Germline V lookup: CDR1 SGHVS, CDR2 FQNEAQ. The CDR3 has 17 amino acids. The CDR3 reads CASILGVYRKGVYGYTF. CDR3 bases: TGTGCCAGCATCTTAGGGGTCTACAGGAAAGGGGTATATGGCTACACCTTC.

The rearrangement joins TRBV20-1 to TRBJ2-4; tentatively, D is TRBD2 (6 bases). The CDR3 is made up of 14 amino acids. Deletions cut 3 bases from V and 9 bases from J, with 18 bases between. Looked up from germline, CDR1 is DFQATT and CDR2 is SNEGSKA (reference sequence). This chain's CDR3 is CSASAGTDWGIQYF. As DNA, the CDR3 is TGCAGTGCTAGTGCGGGAACGGACTGGGGCATTCAGTACTTC.

This clonotype was detected only a few times. The genes are TRBV27 and TRBJ1-1; D is uncertain. This CDR3 spans 12 amino acids. V was pared by 11 bases and J by 10 bases, with 20 bases between. Germline V gene sequence: CDR1 MNHEY, CDR2 SMNVEV (reference sequence). CDR3 sequence reads: CAPSGPLSAAFF. The CDR3 DNA reads as TGTGCCCCCTCGGGCCCGTTGAGTGCAGCTTTCTTT.

V and J are TRBV7-2 and TRBJ2-7; 8 nucleotides match TRBD1. This CDR3 comprises 16 residues. Per the germline V gene, CDR1 is SGHTA and CDR2 is FQGNSA. The V gene end was trimmed by 4 bases and the J gene end by 4 bases; junction bases not matched to a gene: 12. The CDR3 region is CASSSPDRDALYEQYF. The DNA for the CDR3 is TGTGCCAGCAGCTCCCCGGACAGGGATGCTTTGTACGAGCAGTACTTC.

The sample holds a few counts of this clonotype. J is TRBJ2-7 and V is TRBV5-1, with 12 bases aligning to TRBD2. The germline V gene encodes CDR1 SGHRS and CDR2 YFSETQ. The CDR3 covers 18 residues. V lost 4 bases and J lost 2; bases outside the gene matches: 13. CDR3 DNA: TGCGCCAGCAGCCCACTAGCGGGGGGCCCGATCGGTACCTACGAGCAGTACTTC. Its translation: CASSPLAGGPIGTYEQYF.

This clonotype was seen repeatedly, ten times or more. This chain connects TRBV5-1 to TRBJ2-2; a weak D match, TRBD1 (5 bases). V was cut by 4 bases and J by 5 bases, with 12 bases left in between. The CDR3 runs to 14 residues. The germline V gene encodes CDR1 SGHRS and CDR2 YFSETQ. The CDR3 spells CASSPIGATGELFF. The CDR3 DNA reads TGCGCCAGCAGCCCAATTGGGGCGACCGGGGAGCTGTTTTTT.

The rearrangement uses TRBV7-7 and TRBJ2-5; possibly TRBD1 or TRBD2 for D (6 bases each). There are 13 residues in the CDR3. The germline V and J ends were trimmed by 1 base and 7 bases, with 10 bases remaining between them. Germline V CDR1 and CDR2: SSHAT, FNYEAQ (reference sequence). CDR3 sequence (DNA): TGTGCCAGCAGCTTAGTCGGGGGCGGGACCCAGTACTTC. Its protein product is CASSLVGGGTQYF.

The chain links TRBV2 to TRBJ2-2, with D perhaps TRBD1 (6 bases). V was trimmed by 6 bases and J by 1 base, leaving 12 bases between them. Germline loops: CDR1 SNHLY, CDR2 FYNNEI. This CDR3 is 15 amino acids long. In nucleotides, the CDR3 is TGTGCCAGCAGGGAAAAGACAGGGAACACCGGGGAGCTGTTTTTT. Translation gives CASREKTGNTGELFF.

The chain has TRBV11-3 and TRBJ2-3; 8 bases align to TRBD1. Germline CDR1 reads SGHNT; CDR2 reads YENEEA. V dropped 5 bases and J dropped 1; count of bases not matched to a gene: 2. The CDR3 extends over 14 amino acids. Written as DNA, the CDR3 is TGTGCCAGCAGCCCCAGGGGGCGCACAGATACGCAGTATTTT. Protein product: CASSPRGRTDTQYF.

The CDR3 coding sequence is TGCGCCAGCAGCTTGGGACAGGGATCCGGGGAGCTGTTTTTT. Translation gives CASSLGQGSGELFF. The chain couples TRBV5-1 to TRBJ2-2; TRBD1 agrees at 7 bases. Germline CDR1 is SGHRS and CDR2 is YFSETQ. J was trimmed by 6 bases and V by 0 bases; bases with no gene match: 2. This CDR3 has 14 residues. The whole variable domain, remainder taken from reference TRBV5-1 and TRBJ2-2, is KAGVTQTPRYLIKTRGQQVTLSCSPISGHRSVSWYQQTPGQGLQFLFEYFSETQRNKGNFPGRFSGRQFSNSRSEMNVSTLELGDSALYLCASSLGQGSGELFFGEGSRLTVL.

The chain joins TRBV27 to TRBJ1-5; a possible D gene is TRBD1 (5 bases). The CDR3 is made up of 15 amino acids. The germline V gene encodes CDR1 MNHEY and CDR2 SMNVEV (reference sequence). V lost 2 bases and J lost 5, with 13 bases in between. The CDR3 nucleotides read TGTGCCAGCAGTTTACGTTGGGGGGGAGATCAGCCCCAGCATTTT. Its protein product is CASSLRWGGDQPQHF.

This clonotype occurred a few times. The V and J genes are TRBV12-3 or TRBV12-4 and TRBJ1-5; D call uncertain. Trimming removed 7 bases from V and 6 bases from J, with 13 bases in between. The CDR3 covers 13 residues. CDR3 protein: CASNQNDGQPQHF. CDR3 in DNA: TGTGCCAGCAACCAAAATGACGGTCAGCCCCAGCATTTT.

Only a few counts were recorded for this clonotype. This rearrangement joins TRBV5-1 to TRBJ2-7, with D tentatively TRBD1 (6 bases). V was cut by 4 bases and J by 4 bases, with 12 bases left in between. The germline gives CDR1 SGHRS, CDR2 YFSETQ. The CDR3 is made up of 13 amino acids. CDR3 loop: CASSPTGQYEQYF. The CDR3, as DNA: TGCGCCAGCAGCCCCACGGGACAATACGAGCAGTACTTC.

This clonotype was counted only a few times. The chain joins TRBV7-2 to TRBJ1-1; D remains unclear. Germline V gene lookup returns CDR1 SGHTA and CDR2 FQGNSA. CDR3 length: 13 residues. The ends were cut back, 8 bases at V and 0 bases at J, with 10 bases in the middle. The CDR3 reads CASGVQMNTEAFF. The DNA for the CDR3 is TGTGCCAGCGGAGTACAGATGAACACTGAAGCTTTCTTT. Complete variable domain (other parts from reference TRBV7-2 and TRBJ1-1): GAGVSQSPSNKVTEKGKDVELRCDPISGHTALYWYRQSLGQGLEFLIYFQGNSAPDKSGLPSDRFSAERTGGSVSTLTIQRTQQEDSAVYLCASGVQMNTEAFFGQGTRLTVV.